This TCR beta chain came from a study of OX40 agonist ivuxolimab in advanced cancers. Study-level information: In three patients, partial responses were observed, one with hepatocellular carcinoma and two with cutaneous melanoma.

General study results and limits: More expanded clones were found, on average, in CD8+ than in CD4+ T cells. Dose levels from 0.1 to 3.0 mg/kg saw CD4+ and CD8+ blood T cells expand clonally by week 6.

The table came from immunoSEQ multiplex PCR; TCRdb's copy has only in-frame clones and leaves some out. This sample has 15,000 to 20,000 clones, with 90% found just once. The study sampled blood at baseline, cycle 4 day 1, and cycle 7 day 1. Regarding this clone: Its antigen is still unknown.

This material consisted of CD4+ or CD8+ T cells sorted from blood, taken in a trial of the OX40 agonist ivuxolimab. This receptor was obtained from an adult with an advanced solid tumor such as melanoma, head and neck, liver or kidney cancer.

The CDR3 region is CASRGEIRTGELFF. CDR3 bases: TGTGCCAGCCGAGGGGAGATCCGCACCGGGGAGCTGTTTTTT. The rearrangement uses TRBV25-1 and TRBJ2-2; tentatively, D is TRBD1 or TRBD2 (5 bases each). V was cut by 8 bases and J by 4 bases, with 14 bases left in between. From germline, CDR1 is MGHDK and CDR2 SYGVNS. The CDR3 loop spans 14 amino acids.